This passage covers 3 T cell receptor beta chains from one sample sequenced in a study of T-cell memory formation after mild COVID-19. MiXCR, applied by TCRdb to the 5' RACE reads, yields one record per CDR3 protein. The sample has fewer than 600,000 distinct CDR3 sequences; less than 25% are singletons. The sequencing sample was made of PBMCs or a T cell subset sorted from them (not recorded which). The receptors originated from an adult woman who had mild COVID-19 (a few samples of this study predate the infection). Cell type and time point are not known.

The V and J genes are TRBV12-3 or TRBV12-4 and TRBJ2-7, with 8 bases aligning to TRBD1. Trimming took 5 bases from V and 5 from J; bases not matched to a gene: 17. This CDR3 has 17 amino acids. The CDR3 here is CASSLRRIADRVNEQYF. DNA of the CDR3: TGTGCCAGCAGTCTACGACGCATAGCGGACAGGGTTAACGAGCAGTACTTC.

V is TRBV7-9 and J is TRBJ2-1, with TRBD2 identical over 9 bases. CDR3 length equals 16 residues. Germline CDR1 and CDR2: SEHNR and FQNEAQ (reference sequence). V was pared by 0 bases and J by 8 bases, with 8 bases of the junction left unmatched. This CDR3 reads CASSLAKAGGGDEQFF. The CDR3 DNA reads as TGTGCCAGCAGCTTAGCGAAAGCGGGAGGAGGTGATGAGCAGTTCTTC.

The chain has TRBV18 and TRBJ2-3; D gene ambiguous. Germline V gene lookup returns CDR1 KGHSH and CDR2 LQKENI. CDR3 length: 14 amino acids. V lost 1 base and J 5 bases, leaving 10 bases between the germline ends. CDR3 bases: TGTGCCAGCTCACCACAGGTAGCTAAAGATACGCAGTATTTT. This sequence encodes CASSPQVAKDTQYF.